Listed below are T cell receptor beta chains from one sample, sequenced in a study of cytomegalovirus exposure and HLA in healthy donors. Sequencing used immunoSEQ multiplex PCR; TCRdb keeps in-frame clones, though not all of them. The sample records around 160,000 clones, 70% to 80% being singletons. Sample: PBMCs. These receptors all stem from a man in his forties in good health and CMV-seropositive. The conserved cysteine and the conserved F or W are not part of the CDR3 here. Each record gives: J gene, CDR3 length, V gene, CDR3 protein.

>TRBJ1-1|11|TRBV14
ASSLQKNTEAF
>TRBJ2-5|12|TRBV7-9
ASSHEREQETQY
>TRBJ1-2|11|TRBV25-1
ASRDSGSDGYT
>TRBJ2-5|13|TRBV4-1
ASSQERTSGRQQY
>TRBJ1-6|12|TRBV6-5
ASSPQGSFSPLH
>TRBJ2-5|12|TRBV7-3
ASSLAGGLETQY
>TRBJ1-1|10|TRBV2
ASRTGSTEAF
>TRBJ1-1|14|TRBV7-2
ASSLARGGLDTEAF
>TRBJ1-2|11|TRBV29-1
SVPGGWSYGYT
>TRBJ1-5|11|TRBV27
ASRQGANQPQH
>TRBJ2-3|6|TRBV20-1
SLDTQY
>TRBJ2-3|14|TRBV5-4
ASAERDGRAGDTQY
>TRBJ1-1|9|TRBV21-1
ASSRGLEAF
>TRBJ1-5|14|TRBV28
TSYGGALGGNQPQH
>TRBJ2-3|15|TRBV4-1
ASSPDRAHHATDTQY
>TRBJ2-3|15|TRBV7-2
ASSLWGGRANRDTQY
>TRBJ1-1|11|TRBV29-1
SVVDRKGMEAF
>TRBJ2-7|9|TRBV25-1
ASKGQGEQY
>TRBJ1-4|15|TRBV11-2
ASSLDEGRFHNEKLF
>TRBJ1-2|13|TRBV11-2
ASSLMAAGRESYT
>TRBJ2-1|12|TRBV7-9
ASSPRGGTNEQF
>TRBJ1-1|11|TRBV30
AWLTGWGTEAF
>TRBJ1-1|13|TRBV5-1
ASLPGTAWGTEAF
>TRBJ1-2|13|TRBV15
ATSGGKDRGLGYT
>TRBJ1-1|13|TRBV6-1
ASWIAGGMNTEAF
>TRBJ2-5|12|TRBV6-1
ASSEKVAVGTQY
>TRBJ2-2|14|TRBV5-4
ASSTLAGEDTGELF
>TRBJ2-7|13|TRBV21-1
ASRPSGVPLYEQY
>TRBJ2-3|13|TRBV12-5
ASGDTGTRTDTQY
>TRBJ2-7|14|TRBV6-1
TSSDLVQGRVYEQY
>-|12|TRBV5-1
ASSLGGQSYEQY
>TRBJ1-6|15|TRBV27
ASSPSGGRGYNSPLH
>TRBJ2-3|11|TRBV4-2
ASSSTGVDTQY
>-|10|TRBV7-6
ASSPRQGEQY
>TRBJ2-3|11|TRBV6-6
ASSPTGRDTQY
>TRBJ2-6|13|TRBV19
ASGGRSSGANVLT
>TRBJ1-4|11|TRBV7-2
ASSPGGAEKLF
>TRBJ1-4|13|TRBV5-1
ASSLVMGGNEKLF
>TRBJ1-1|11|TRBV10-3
AITTVMNTEAF
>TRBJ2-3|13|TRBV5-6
ASSPRSVNTDTQY
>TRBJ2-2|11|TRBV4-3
ASSQDTPGSCF
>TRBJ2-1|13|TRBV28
ASSHTSGGGNEQF
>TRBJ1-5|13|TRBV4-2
ASSLTGLGNQPQH
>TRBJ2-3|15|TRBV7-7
ASSLGPGKSARDTQY